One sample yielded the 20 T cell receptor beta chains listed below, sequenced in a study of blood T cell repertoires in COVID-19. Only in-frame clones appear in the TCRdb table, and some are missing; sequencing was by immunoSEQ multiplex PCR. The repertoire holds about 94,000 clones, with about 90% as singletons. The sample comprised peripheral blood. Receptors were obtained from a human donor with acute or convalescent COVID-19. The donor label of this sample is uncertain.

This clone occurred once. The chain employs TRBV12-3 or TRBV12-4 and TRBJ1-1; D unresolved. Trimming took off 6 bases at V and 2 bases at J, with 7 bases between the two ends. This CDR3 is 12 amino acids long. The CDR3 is CASRYSNTEAFF. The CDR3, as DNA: TGTGCCAGCAGGTACAGCAACACTGAAGCTTTCTTT.

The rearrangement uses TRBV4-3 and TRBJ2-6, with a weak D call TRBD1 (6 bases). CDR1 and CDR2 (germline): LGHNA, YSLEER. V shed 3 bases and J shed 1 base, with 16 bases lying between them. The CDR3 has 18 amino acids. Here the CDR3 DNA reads TGCGCCAGCAGCCAGACAATGCAGGGGATATCTGGGGCCAACGTCCTGACTTTC. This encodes CASSQTMQGISGANVLTF.

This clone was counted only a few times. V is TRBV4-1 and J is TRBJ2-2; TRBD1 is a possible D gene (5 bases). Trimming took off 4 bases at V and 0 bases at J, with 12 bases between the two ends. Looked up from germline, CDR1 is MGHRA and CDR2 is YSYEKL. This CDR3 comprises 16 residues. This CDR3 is CASSPRTQPNTGELFF. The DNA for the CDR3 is TGCGCCAGCAGCCCCCGGACACAGCCGAACACCGGGGAGCTGTTTTTT.

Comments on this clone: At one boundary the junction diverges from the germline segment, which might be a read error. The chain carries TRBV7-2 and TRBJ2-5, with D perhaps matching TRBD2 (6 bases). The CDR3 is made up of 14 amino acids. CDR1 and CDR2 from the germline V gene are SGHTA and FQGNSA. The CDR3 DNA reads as TGTGCCAGCAGATTAGCAGGAGGGAAAGAGACCCAGTACTTC. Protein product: CASRLAGGKETQYF.

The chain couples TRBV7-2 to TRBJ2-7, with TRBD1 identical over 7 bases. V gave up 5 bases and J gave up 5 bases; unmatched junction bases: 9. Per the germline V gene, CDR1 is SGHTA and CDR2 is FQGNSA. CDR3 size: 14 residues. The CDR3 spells CASSVDRAAHEQYF. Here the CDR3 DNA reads TGTGCCAGCAGCGTAGACAGGGCGGCCCACGAGCAGTACTTC.

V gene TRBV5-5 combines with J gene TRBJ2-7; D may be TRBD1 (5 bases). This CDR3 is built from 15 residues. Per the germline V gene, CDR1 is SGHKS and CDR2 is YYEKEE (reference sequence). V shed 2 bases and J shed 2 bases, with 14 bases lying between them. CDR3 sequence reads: CASSFQGSVAYEQYF. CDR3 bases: TGTGCCAGCAGCTTCCAGGGCTCGGTCGCCTACGAGCAGTACTTC.

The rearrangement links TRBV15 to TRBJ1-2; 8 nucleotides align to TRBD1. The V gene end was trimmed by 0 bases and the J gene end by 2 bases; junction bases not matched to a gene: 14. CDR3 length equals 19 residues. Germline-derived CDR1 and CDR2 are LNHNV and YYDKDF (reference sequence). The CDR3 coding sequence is TGTGCCACCAGCAGAGATCTTGGCTATCGAACAGGGGGGAACTATGGCTACACCTTC. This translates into CATSRDLGYRTGGNYGYTF.

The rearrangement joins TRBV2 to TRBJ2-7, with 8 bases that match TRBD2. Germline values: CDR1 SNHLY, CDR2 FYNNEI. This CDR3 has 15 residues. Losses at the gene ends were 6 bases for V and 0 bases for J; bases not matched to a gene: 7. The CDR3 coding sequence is TGTGCCAGCAGGAATGGACTAGCACTCTCCTACGAGCAGTACTTC. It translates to CASRNGLALSYEQYF.

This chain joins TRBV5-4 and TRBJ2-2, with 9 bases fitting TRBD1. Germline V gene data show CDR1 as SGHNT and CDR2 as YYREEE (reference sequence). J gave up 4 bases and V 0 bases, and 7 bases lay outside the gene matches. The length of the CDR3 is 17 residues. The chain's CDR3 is CASSLVPGQGVTGELFF. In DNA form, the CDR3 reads TGTGCCAGCAGCTTGGTACCGGGACAGGGTGTCACCGGGGAGCTGTTTTTT.

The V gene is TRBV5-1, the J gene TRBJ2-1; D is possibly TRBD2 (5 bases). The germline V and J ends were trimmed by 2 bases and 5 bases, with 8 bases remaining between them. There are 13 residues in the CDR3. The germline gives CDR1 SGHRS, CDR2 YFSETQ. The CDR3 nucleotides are TGCGCCAGCAGCTTCAAAGCGGACAATGAGCAGTTCTTC. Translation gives CASSFKADNEQFF.

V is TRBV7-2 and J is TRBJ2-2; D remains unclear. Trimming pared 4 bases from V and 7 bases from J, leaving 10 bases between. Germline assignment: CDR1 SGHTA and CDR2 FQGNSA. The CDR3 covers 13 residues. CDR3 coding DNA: TGTGCCAGCAGCTCCCAGGTGGTCGGGGAGCTGTTTTTT. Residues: CASSSQVVGELFF.

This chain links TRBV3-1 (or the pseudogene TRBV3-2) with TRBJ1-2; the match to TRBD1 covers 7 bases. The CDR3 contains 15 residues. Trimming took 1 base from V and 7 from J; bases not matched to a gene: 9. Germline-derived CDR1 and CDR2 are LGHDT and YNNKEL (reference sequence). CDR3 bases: TGTGCCAGCAGCCAAGCCACAGGGGAAGGGGGTGGCTACACCTTC. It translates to CASSQATGEGGGYTF.

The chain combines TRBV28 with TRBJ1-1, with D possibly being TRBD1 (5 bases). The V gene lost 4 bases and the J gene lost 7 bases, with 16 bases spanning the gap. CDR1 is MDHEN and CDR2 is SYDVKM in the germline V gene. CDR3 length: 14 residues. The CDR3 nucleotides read TGTGCCAGCAGTTCCCCGGGGACTGGACTTGAAGCTTTCTTT. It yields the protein CASSSPGTGLEAFF.

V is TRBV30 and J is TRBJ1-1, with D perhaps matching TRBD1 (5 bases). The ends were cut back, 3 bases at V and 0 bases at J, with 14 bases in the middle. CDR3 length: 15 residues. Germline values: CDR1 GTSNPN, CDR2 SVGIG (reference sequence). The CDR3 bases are TGTGCCTGGAGAGCGGGGGGGAACTTGAACACTGAAGCTTTCTTT. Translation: CAWRAGGNLNTEAFF.

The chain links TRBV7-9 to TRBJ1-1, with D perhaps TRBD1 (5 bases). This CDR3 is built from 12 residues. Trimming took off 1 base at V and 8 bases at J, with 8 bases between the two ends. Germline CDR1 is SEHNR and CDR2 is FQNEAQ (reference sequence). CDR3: CASSLVNREAFF. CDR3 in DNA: TGTGCCAGCAGCTTAGTCAACAGGGAAGCTTTCTTT.

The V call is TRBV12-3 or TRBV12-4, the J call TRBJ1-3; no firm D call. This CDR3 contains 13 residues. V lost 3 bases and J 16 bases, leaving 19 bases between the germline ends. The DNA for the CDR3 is TGTGCCAGCAGTTTCGAGGGTCGGGCCAGGCGGTATTTT. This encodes CASSFEGRARRYF.

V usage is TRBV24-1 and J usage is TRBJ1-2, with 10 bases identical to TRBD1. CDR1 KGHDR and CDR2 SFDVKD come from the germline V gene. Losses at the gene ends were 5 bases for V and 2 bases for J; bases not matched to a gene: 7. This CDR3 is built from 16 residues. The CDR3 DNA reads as TGTGCCACCAGTGCTAAAGGGACAGGGGCAAACTATGGCTACACCTTC. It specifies CATSAKGTGANYGYTF.

CDR3 loop: CASSQVLDRGKTGELFF. The CDR3 DNA reads TGTGCCAGCAGCCAAGTCCTGGACAGGGGTAAGACCGGGGAGCTGTTTTTT. The J gene is TRBJ2-2, the V gene TRBV14; 9 positions agree with TRBD1. The J segment lost 5 bases and the V segment lost 1 base, leaving 8 bases of the junction unmatched. Germline CDR1 reads SGHDN; CDR2 reads FVKESK. The CDR3 runs to 17 residues.

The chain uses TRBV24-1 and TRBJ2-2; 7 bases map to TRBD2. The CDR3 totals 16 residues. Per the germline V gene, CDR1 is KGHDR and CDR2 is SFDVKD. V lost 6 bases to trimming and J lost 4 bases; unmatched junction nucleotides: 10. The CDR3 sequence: CATSTWGGGFTGELFF. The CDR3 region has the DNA TGTGCCACCAGTACGTGGGGCGGGGGTTTCACCGGGGAGCTGTTTTTT.

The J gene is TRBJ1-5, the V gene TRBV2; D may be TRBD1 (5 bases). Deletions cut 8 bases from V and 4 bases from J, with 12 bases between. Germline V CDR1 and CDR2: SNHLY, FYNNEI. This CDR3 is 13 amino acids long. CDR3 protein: CASAPGGNQPQHF. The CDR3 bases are TGTGCCAGCGCCCCCGGGGGTAATCAGCCCCAGCATTTT.